One sample yielded the 5 T cell receptor beta chains listed below, sequenced in a study of T cells in Graves' hyperthyroidism and ophthalmopathy. The investigators amplified TCR beta CDR3 regions from RNA transcripts. The primer set for the first-round RT-PCR of the TCR CDR3 was HTBI. TCRdb fed the multiplex PCR reads into MiXCR, producing one record per CDR3 protein. The table lists some 770,000 distinct CDR3 sequences, about 15% of them singletons, with around 7.7% in the top ten. Source material: blood. Receptors were obtained from a man younger than 35 with Graves' hyperthyroidism.

This clonotype was recorded many times. The chain carries TRBV2 and TRBJ1-5, with TRBD1 matching 8 bases. This CDR3 has 14 residues. The V gene's germline CDR1 is SNHLY and CDR2 FYNNEI. The trim removed 3 bases at V and 7 bases at J, leaving 5 bases unmatched. The CDR3 sequence: CASSDPTGVQPQHF. The CDR3 nucleotides read TGTGCCAGCAGTGACCCGACAGGGGTCCAGCCCCAGCATTTT.

This clonotype was seen many times. The rearrangement joins TRBV20-1 to TRBJ2-7; D not certain. The germline V gene has CDR1 DFQATT and CDR2 SNEGSKA (reference sequence). The V end was cut by 0 bases, the J end by 0 bases, with 12 bases between. The length of the CDR3 is 15 residues. The CDR3, as DNA: TGCAGTGCTAGAGATTCCCAGCCCAGCTCCTACGAGCAGTACTTC. This gives the protein CSARDSQPSSYEQYF.

The chain uses TRBV20-1 and TRBJ2-2, with 9 bases matching TRBD2. This CDR3 is built from 14 residues. Trimming took 5 bases from V and 6 from J; bases not matched to a gene: 7. Germline V gene sequence: CDR1 DFQATT, CDR2 SNEGSKA (reference sequence). CDR3 DNA sequence: TGCAGTGCTTCGCCTGGACTAGCGCCCGGGGAGCTGTTTTTT. This translates into CSASPGLAPGELFF.

The gene calls are TRBV7-9 and TRBJ2-1; 12 positions agree with TRBD2. The J segment lost 3 bases and the V segment lost 5 bases, leaving 5 bases of the junction unmatched. In germline, CDR1 is SEHNR, CDR2 FQNEAQ (reference sequence). CDR3 length: 16 amino acids. CDR3 nucleotides: TGTGCCAGCAGCCCCAGGACTAGCGGGGACTACAATGAGCAGTTCTTC. This translates into CASSPRTSGDYNEQFF.

The sample holds a few counts of this clonotype. The V and J genes are TRBV29-1 and TRBJ2-1, with 8 bases aligning to TRBD2. The CDR3 is 13 residues long. Germline lookup yields CDR1 SQVTM and CDR2 ANQGSEA. Trimming cost V 2 bases and J 5 bases; bases outside gene matches: 2. The CDR3 bases are TGCAGCGTTGAACTAGCGGGCGACAATGAGCAGTTCTTC. Translation gives CSVELAGDNEQFF.